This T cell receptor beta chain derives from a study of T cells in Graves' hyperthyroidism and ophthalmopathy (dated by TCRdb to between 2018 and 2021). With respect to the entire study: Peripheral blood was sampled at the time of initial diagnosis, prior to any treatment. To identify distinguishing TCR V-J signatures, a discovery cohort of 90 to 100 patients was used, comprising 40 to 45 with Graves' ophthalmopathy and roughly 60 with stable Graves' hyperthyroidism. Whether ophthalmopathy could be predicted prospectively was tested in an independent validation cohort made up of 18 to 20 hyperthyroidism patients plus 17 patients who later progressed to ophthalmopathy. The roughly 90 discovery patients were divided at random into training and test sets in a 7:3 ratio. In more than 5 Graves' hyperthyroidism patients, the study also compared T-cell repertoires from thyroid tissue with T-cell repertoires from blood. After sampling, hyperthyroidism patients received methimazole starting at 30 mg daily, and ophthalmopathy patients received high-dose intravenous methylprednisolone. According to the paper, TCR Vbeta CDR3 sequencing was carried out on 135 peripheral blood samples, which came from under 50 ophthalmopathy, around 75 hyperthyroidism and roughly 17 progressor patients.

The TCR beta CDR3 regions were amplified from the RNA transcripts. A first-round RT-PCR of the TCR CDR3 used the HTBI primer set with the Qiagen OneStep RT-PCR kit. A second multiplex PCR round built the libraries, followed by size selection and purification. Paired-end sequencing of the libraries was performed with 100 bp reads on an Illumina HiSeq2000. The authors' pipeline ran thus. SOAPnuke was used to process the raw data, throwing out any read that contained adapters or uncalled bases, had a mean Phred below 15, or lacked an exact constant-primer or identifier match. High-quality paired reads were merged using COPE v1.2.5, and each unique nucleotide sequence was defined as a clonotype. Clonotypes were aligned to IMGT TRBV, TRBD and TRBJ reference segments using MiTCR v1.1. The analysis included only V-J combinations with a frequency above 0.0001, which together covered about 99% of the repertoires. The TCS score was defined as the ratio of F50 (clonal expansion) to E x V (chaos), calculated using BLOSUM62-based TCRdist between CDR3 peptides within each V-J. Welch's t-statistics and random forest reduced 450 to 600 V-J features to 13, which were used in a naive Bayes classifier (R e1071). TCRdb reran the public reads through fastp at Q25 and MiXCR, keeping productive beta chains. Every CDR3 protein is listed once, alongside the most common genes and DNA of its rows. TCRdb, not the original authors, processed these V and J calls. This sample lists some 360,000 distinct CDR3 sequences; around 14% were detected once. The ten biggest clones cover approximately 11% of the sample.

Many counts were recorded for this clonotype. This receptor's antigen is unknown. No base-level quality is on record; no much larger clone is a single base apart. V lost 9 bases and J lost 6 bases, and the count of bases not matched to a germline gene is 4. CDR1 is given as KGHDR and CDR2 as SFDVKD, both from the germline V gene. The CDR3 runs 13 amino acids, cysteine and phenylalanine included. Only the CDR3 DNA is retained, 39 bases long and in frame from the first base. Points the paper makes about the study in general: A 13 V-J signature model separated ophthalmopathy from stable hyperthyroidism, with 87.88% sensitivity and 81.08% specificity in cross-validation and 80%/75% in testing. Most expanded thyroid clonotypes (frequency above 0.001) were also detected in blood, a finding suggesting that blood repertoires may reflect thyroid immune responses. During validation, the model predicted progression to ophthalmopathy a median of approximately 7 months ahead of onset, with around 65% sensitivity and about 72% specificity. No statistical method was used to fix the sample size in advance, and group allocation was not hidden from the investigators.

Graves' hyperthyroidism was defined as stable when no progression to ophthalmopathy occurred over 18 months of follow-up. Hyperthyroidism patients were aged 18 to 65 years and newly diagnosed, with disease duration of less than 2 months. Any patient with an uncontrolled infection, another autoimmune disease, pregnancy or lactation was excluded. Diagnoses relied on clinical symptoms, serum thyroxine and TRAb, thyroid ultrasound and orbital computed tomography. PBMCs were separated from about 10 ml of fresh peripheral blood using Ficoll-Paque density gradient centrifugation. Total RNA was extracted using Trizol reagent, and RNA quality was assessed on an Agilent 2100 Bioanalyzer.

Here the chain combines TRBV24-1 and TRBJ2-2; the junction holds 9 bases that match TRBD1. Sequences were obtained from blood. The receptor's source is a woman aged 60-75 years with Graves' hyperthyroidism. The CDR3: CATRDRVPGELFF. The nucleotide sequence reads TGTGCCACCCGGGACAGGGTCCCCGGGGAGCTGTTTTTT.